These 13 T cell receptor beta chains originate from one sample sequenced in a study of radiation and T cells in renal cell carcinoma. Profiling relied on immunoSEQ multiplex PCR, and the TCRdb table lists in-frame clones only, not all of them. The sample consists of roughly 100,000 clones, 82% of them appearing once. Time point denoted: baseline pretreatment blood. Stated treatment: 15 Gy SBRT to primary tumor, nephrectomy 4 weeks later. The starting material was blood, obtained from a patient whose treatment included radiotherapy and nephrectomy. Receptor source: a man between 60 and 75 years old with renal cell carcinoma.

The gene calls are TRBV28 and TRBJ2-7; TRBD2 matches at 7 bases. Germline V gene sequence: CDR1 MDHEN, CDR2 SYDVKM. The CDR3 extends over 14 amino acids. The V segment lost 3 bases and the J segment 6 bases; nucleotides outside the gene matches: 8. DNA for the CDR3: TGTGCCAGCAGTTTGAGCGGGACCTTCGGCGAGCAGTACTTC. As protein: CASSLSGTFGEQYF.

This chain's CDR3 is CASSQVIGALSNQPQHF. DNA for the CDR3: TGCGCCAGCAGCCAAGTAATTGGAGCTTTGAGCAATCAGCCCCAGCATTTT. The chain uses TRBV4-1 and TRBJ1-5; the D is unclear. V gave up 1 base and J gave up 1 base, with 14 bases separating them. CDR1 is MGHRA, CDR2 YSYEKL, per germline. The CDR3 covers 17 residues.

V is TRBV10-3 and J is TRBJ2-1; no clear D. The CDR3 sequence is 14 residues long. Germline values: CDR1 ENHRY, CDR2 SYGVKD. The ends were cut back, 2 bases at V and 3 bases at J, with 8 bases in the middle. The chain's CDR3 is CAISEDLVYNEQFF. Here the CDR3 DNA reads TGTGCCATCAGTGAGGACCTGGTCTACAATGAGCAGTTCTTC.

The CDR3 is CASSLRRNYGYTF. CDR3 coding DNA: TGTGCCAGCAGTTTACGGAGGAACTATGGCTACACCTTC. The V and J genes are TRBV27 and TRBJ1-2, with unresolved D. This CDR3 has 13 amino acids. Trimming stripped 2 bases from V and 2 bases from J, with 6 bases between. Germline V gene lookup returns CDR1 MNHEY and CDR2 SMNVEV (reference sequence).

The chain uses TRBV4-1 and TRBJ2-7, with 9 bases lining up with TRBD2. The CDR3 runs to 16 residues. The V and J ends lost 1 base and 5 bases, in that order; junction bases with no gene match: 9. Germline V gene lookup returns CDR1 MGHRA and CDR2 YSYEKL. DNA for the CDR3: TGCGCCAGCAGCCAAGGGGCCGCTAGCGGGAAAAACGAGCAGTACTTC. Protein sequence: CASSQGAASGKNEQYF.

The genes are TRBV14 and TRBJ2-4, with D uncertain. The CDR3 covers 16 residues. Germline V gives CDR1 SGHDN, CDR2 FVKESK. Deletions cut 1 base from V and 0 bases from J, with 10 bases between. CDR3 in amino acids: CASSQAPAVAKNIQYF. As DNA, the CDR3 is TGTGCCAGCAGCCAAGCCCCGGCAGTAGCCAAAAACATTCAGTACTTC. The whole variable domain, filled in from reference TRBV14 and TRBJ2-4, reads EAGVTQFPSHSVIEKGQTVTLRCDPISGHDNLYWYRRVMGKEIKFLLHFVKESKQDESGMPNNRFLAERTGGTYSTLKVQPAELEDSGVYFCASSQAPAVAKNIQYFGAGTRLSVL.

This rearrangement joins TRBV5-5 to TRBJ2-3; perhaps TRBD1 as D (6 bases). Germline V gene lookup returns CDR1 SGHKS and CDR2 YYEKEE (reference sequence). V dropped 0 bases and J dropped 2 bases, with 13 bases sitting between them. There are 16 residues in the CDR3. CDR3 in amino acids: CASSLAPHRVTDTQYF. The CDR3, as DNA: TGTGCCAGCAGCTTGGCCCCCCACAGGGTCACAGATACGCAGTATTTT. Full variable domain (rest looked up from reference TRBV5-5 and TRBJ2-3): DAGVTQSPTHLIKTRGQQVTLRCSPISGHKSVSWYQQVLGQGPQFIFQYYEKEERGRGNFPDRFSARQFPNYSSELNVNALLLGDSALYLCASSLAPHRVTDTQYFGPGTRLTVL.

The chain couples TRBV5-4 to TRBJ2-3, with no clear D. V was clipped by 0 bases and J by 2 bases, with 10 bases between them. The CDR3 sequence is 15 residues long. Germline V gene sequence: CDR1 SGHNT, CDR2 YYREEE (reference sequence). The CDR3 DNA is TGTGCCAGCAGCTTGGACTTTTCCTCCACAGATACGCAGTATTTT. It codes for CASSLDFSSTDTQYF.

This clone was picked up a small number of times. CDR3 sequence (DNA): TGTGCCAGCAGTTTTGGAGGGGCCCAATACGAGCAGTACTTC. This encodes CASSFGGAQYEQYF. This rearrangement joins TRBV27 to TRBJ2-7, with D possibly being TRBD2 (6 bases). Germline V gives CDR1 MNHEY, CDR2 SMNVEV (reference sequence). The CDR3 spans 14 residues. The V and J ends lost 3 bases and 4 bases respectively, with 13 bases between them.

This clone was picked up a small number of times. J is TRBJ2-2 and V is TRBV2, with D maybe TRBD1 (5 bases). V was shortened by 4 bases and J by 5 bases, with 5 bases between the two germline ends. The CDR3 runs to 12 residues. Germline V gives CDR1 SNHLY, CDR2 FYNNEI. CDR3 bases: TGTGCCAGCAGTGCAGGGACCGGGGAGCTGTTTTTT. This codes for CASSAGTGELFF.

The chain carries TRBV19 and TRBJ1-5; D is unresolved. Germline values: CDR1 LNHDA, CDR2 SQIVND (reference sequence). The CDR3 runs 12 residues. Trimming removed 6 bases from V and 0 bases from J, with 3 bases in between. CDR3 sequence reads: CASRYSNQPQHF. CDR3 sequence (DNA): TGTGCCAGTAGGTATAGCAATCAGCCCCAGCATTTT.

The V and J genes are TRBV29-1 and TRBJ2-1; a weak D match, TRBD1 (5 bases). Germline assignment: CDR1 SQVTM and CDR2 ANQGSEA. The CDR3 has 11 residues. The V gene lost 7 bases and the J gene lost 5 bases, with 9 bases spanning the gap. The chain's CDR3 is CSAGFHNEQFF. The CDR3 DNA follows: TGCAGCGCAGGGTTCCACAATGAGCAGTTCTTC.

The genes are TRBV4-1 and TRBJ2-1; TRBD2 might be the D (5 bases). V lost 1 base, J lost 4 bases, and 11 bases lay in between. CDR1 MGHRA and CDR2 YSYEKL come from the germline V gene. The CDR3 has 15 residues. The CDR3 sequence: CASSQGWLAYNEQFF. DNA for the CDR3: TGCGCCAGCAGCCAAGGATGGCTAGCTTACAATGAGCAGTTCTTC.